This T cell receptor beta chain was documented in a study of blood T cell repertoires in COVID-19. Across the whole study: PBMCs, B-cell-depleted T cells, or T cells were the source of the cDNA or gDNA that made up the material.

Profiled with immunoSEQ multiplex PCR; TCRdb holds only in-frame clones, not every one. Here the sample spans about 80,000 clones, almost 85% being singletons. Sequenced: peripheral blood. The receptor was isolated from a human donor in a cohort sampled during active COVID-19.

The CDR3 protein is CASSEASRTDTQYF. CDR3 nucleotide sequence: TGTGCCAGCAGTGAAGCATCGCGAACAGATACGCAGTATTTT. The chain is built from TRBV2 and TRBJ2-3; D is uncertain. The CDR3 loop spans 14 amino acids. V was shortened by 0 bases and J by 3 bases, with 7 bases between the two germline ends. CDR1 is SNHLY and CDR2 is FYNNEI in the germline V gene.